This passage covers 23 T cell receptor beta chains from one sample sequenced in a study of OX40 agonist ivuxolimab in advanced cancers. Measured with immunoSEQ multiplex PCR; TCRdb has only the in-frame clones, and not every one. The sample has some 19,000 clones; 68% are singletons. The material sequenced was CD4+ or CD8+ T cells sorted from blood, taken in a trial of the OX40 agonist ivuxolimab. Receptors originate from an adult with an advanced solid tumor such as melanoma, head and neck, liver or kidney cancer.

The V call is TRBV27, the J call TRBJ2-7; D remains ambiguous. The CDR3 length is 11 residues. Looked up from germline, CDR1 is MNHEY and CDR2 is SMNVEV (reference sequence). The germline V and J ends were trimmed by 3 bases and 7 bases, with 7 bases remaining between them. Here the CDR3 DNA reads TGTGCCAGCAGTTTTAATCGTGAGCAGTACTTC. It codes for CASSFNREQYF.

This clone was observed once. The rearrangement links TRBV19 to TRBJ2-1; D is uncertain. The CDR3 loop spans 15 amino acids. Germline V gives CDR1 LNHDA, CDR2 SQIVND (reference sequence). Deletions cut 7 bases from V and 0 bases from J, with 13 bases between. CDR3 protein: CASTLMADSYNEQFF. The DNA of the CDR3 is TGTGCCAGTACCCTTATGGCAGACTCCTACAATGAGCAGTTCTTC.

The table lists this clone with a few counts. V is TRBV4-3 and J is TRBJ2-7; D ambiguous. From germline, CDR1 is LGHNA and CDR2 YSLEER. CDR3 length: 15 residues. Trimming shortened V by 0 bases and J by 0 bases, and 9 bases separated the two germline ends. CDR3 sequence: CASSQEVSASYEQYF. The CDR3 nucleotides are TGCGCCAGCAGCCAAGAAGTCTCGGCCTCCTACGAGCAGTACTTC.

There are many counts of this clone. Here the CDR3 reads CASSPRGDNYEQYF. Written as DNA, the CDR3 is TGTGCCAGCAGCCCGCGTGGGGATAACTACGAGCAGTACTTC. This chain connects TRBV9 to TRBJ2-7; D gene ambiguous. This CDR3 region has 14 residues. Trimming left V 4 bases short and J 3 bases short, with 14 bases between. From germline, CDR1 is SGDLS and CDR2 YYNGEE.

The V call is TRBV10-2, the J call TRBJ2-7, with unresolved D. Trimming cost V 0 bases and J 2 bases, with 11 bases left between them. There are 15 residues in the CDR3. The V gene's germline CDR1 is WSHSY and CDR2 SAAADI. DNA for the CDR3: TGCGCCAGCAGTGAGTCGGCAGGAGTAACCTACGAGCAGTACTTC. Translation: CASSESAGVTYEQYF.

This clone was seen just once. The CDR3: CASSFGGGTDTQYF. The CDR3 nucleotides are TGTGCCAGCAGTTTTGGGGGGGGCACAGATACGCAGTATTTT. The chain combines TRBV28 with TRBJ2-3; the match to TRBD2 covers 7 bases. The ends lost 3 bases at V and 1 base at J; junction bases unmatched: 1. Germline CDR1 and CDR2: MDHEN and SYDVKM. The CDR3 has 14 amino acids.

V and J are TRBV19 and TRBJ1-1, with TRBD1 matching 7 bases. This CDR3 comprises 14 residues. CDR1 and CDR2 from the germline V gene are LNHDA and SQIVND (reference sequence). Trimming removed 4 bases from V and 7 bases from J; junction bases left unmatched: 9. This CDR3 reads CASSTQGSLDEAFF. DNA of the CDR3: TGTGCCAGTAGTACACAGGGGAGTTTGGATGAAGCTTTCTTT.

V gene TRBV2 combines with J gene TRBJ2-5; D may correspond to TRBD1 or TRBD2 (5 bases each). The J call may be incorrect, as the DNA end agrees better with TRBJ2-7. Germline loops: CDR1 SNHLY, CDR2 FYNNEI. The CDR3 length is 15 residues. The CDR3 here is CASSEGDHTTYEQYF. The DNA for the CDR3 is TGTGCCAGCAGTGAGGGGGACCACACGACCTACGAGCAGTACTTC.

J is TRBJ2-7 and V is TRBV7-9, with 8 bases that match TRBD2. Germline CDR1 and CDR2: SEHNR and FQNEAQ (reference sequence). The CDR3 length is 14 residues. The trim removed 8 bases at V and 0 bases at J, leaving 6 bases unmatched. The CDR3 spells CASGSSGSSYEQYF. The CDR3 coding sequence is TGTGCCAGCGGGTCCAGCGGGAGCTCCTACGAGCAGTACTTC. Variable domain in full (rest from reference TRBV7-9 and TRBJ2-7): DTGVSQNPRHKITKRGQNVTFRCDPISEHNRLYWYRQTLGQGPEFLTYFQNEAQLEKSRLLSDRFSAERPKGSFSTLEIQRTEQGDSAMYLCASGSSGSSYEQYFGPGTRLTVT.

V is TRBV7-9 and J is TRBJ2-1; perhaps TRBD2 as D (6 bases). The length of the CDR3 is 16 residues. The V and J ends lost 5 bases and 2 bases respectively, with 16 bases between them. Per germline, CDR1 SEHNR and CDR2 FQNEAQ (reference sequence). The CDR3 nucleotides read TGTGCCAGCAGCCAGTACCGGGACTCCACCTACAATGAGCAGTTCTTC. Protein product: CASSQYRDSTYNEQFF.

This rearrangement joins TRBV6-6 to TRBJ2-7; 8 bases match TRBD2. After removal of 10 bases from V and 2 bases from J, the junction contained 10 bases not matched to a gene. Germline V gene sequence: CDR1 MNHNY, CDR2 SVGAGI (reference sequence). The CDR3 has 14 amino acids. CDR3 residues: CAISGGGGPYEQYF. CDR3 DNA sequence: TGTGCCATCAGCGGGGGCGGGGGCCCCTACGAGCAGTACTTC.

The chain uses TRBV6-5 and TRBJ2-3, with D tentatively TRBD1 (6 bases). This CDR3 is built from 15 residues. V lost 7 bases and J lost 2, with 16 bases in between. Germline V gene sequence: CDR1 MNHEY, CDR2 SVGAGI. The CDR3 DNA follows: TGTGCCAGCACCGTATCCGGGACAAACACAGATACGCAGTATTTT. Its translation: CASTVSGTNTDTQYF.

This chain links TRBV7-8 with TRBJ1-5; the match to TRBD1 covers 12 bases. V shed 3 bases, J shed 2 bases, and the junction held 5 bases outside the gene matches. This CDR3 is built from 17 residues. Germline assignment: CDR1 SGHVS and CDR2 FQNEAQ. Written as DNA, the CDR3 is TGTGCCAGCAGCTTGGGACAGGGGGCAGTTGGCAATCAGCCCCAGCATTTT. Protein product: CASSLGQGAVGNQPQHF.

This clone is a singleton in its sample. The chain combines TRBV28 with TRBJ1-1; D unresolved. CDR3 size: 13 residues. Trimming stripped 6 bases from V and 6 bases from J, with 14 bases between. Looked up from germline, CDR1 is MDHEN and CDR2 is SYDVKM. The CDR3 reads CASSSELGSEAFF. The CDR3 DNA is TGTGCCAGCAGCTCGGAACTGGGGTCTGAAGCTTTCTTT. Variable domain in full (rest from reference TRBV28 and TRBJ1-1): DVKVTQSSRYLVKRTGEKVFLECVQDMDHENMFWYRQDPGLGLRLIYFSYDVKMKEKGDIPEGYSVSREKKERFSLILESASTNQTSMYLCASSSELGSEAFFGQGTRLTVV.

V gene TRBV7-8 combines with J gene TRBJ2-1, with unresolved D. This CDR3 spans 13 amino acids. V lost 3 bases and J lost 8, with 11 bases in between. Germline values: CDR1 SGHVS, CDR2 FQNEAQ. The CDR3 DNA sequence: TGTGCCAGCAGCTTCGGTCAGCTCTATGAGCAGTTCTTC. This gives the protein CASSFGQLYEQFF.

The chain recombines TRBV5-6 with TRBJ1-5; D is undetermined. The germline gives CDR1 SGHDT, CDR2 YYEEEE. V was trimmed by 0 bases and J by 0 bases, leaving 10 bases between them. The CDR3 loop spans 16 amino acids. In DNA form, the CDR3 reads TGTGCCAGCAGCTTGGGAGGAGGGTTTAGCAATCAGCCCCAGCATTTT. This translates into CASSLGGGFSNQPQHF.

This clone was seen once. This chain uses TRBV28 with TRBJ2-7; the D call may be TRBD1 or TRBD2 (5 bases each). The V end was cut by 6 bases, the J end by 0 bases, with 15 bases between. The V gene's germline CDR1 is MDHEN and CDR2 SYDVKM. This CDR3 comprises 15 residues. The CDR3 sequence: CASSLRAGSSYEQYF. CDR3 sequence (DNA): TGTGCCAGCAGCTTACGGGCAGGGAGCTCCTACGAGCAGTACTTC.

This clone was seen more than once but under ten times. The genes are TRBV6-5 and TRBJ2-7; D gene ambiguous. The CDR3 covers 12 residues. Trimming removed 8 bases from V and 4 bases from J, with 12 bases in between. Germline CDR1 reads MNHEY; CDR2 reads SVGAGI. The CDR3 protein is CASAGLDYEQYF. The DNA of the CDR3 is TGTGCCAGCGCCGGGCTCGATTACGAGCAGTACTTC.

This clone was seen a few times. CDR3 sequence reads: CASSFAGAEGYEQYF. CDR3 DNA: TGTGCCAGCAGTTTCGCGGGGGCAGAGGGCTACGAGCAGTACTTC. The chain has TRBV6-1 and TRBJ2-7, with a possible D match to TRBD2 (7 bases). Germline-derived CDR1 and CDR2 are MNHNS and SASEGT. This CDR3 has 15 residues. The germline V and J ends were trimmed by 5 bases and 3 bases, with 17 bases remaining between them.

The V gene is TRBV6-4, the J gene TRBJ2-1, with 12 bases aligning to TRBD2. Germline CDR1 reads MRHNA; CDR2 reads SNTAGT. This CDR3 has 15 residues. V lost 5 bases, J lost 7 bases, and 6 bases stayed unmatched. The chain's CDR3 is CASSPRTSGGNEQFF. The CDR3 bases are TGTGCCAGCAGTCCACGCACTAGCGGGGGGAATGAGCAGTTCTTC.

The rearrangement uses TRBV28 and TRBJ2-7; the match to TRBD1 covers 7 bases. V shed 5 bases, J shed 0 bases, and the junction held 7 bases outside the gene matches. The CDR3 is 15 amino acids. Germline values: CDR1 MDHEN, CDR2 SYDVKM. The CDR3 reads CASSRQGDPSYEQYF. The CDR3 coding sequence is TGTGCCAGCAGTCGTCAGGGGGACCCCTCCTACGAGCAGTACTTC.

Here the CDR3 reads CASSLEPGPIDEKLFF. Here the CDR3 DNA reads TGTGCCAGCAGCTTAGAGCCGGGACCGATAGATGAAAAACTGTTTTTT. The V call is TRBV7-8, the J call TRBJ1-4; TRBD1 might be the D (5 bases). The germline gives CDR1 SGHVS, CDR2 FQNEAQ. Trimming took off 1 base at V and 6 bases at J, with 15 bases between the two ends. The CDR3 totals 16 residues.

J is TRBJ2-1 and V is TRBV19, with 11 bases that match TRBD2. The V gene's germline CDR1 is LNHDA and CDR2 SQIVND (reference sequence). The CDR3 is 16 residues long. The trim removed 3 bases at V and 3 bases at J, leaving 4 bases unmatched. The CDR3 region has the DNA TGTGCCAGTAGTATGGCTAGCGGGGGGCACTACAATGAGCAGTTCTTC. This gives the protein CASSMASGGHYNEQFF.